These 8 T cell receptor beta chains originate from one sample sequenced in a study of T cell responses to AZD1222 COVID-19 vaccine. Only in-frame clones appear in the TCRdb table, and some are missing; sequencing was by immunoSEQ multiplex PCR. Here the sample spans around 140,000 clones, about 94% being singletons. Material: peripheral blood, obtained on day 0 of AZD1222 vaccination. The receptor source for this set is an adult in good health.

The chain uses TRBV19 and TRBJ1-5; D is uncertain. The CDR3 covers 15 residues. Per the germline V gene, CDR1 is LNHDA and CDR2 is SQIVND (reference sequence). V lost 3 bases and J 0 bases, leaving 9 bases between the germline ends. DNA of the CDR3: TGTGCCAGTAGTATGTGGGGAAATAGCAATCAGCCCCAGCATTTT. It specifies CASSMWGNSNQPQHF.

This chain joins TRBV4-1 and TRBJ1-5; D might be TRBD1 (5 bases). The germline V gene has CDR1 MGHRA and CDR2 YSYEKL. This CDR3 is 14 amino acids long. Trimming removed 1 base at V and 6 bases at J, with 10 bases between. The CDR3 nucleotides read TGCGCCAGCAGCCAAGGGGGGGGTTTTCAGCCCCAGCATTTT. This codes for CASSQGGGFQPQHF.

This rearrangement joins TRBV6-5 to TRBJ1-3; D remains ambiguous. The CDR3 length is 16 residues. Germline values: CDR1 MNHEY, CDR2 SVGAGI. V was clipped by 2 bases and J by 3 bases, with 14 bases between them. The CDR3 protein is CASSYLVTAFGNTIYF. The CDR3 nucleotides are TGTGCCAGCAGTTACCTCGTGACCGCCTTTGGAAACACCATATATTTT.

As DNA, the CDR3 is TGTGCCAGCAGACCCTCTAACGTCGGGCATTCACCCCTCCACTTT. Its protein is CASRPSNVGHSPLHF. The chain combines TRBV2 with TRBJ1-6; D unresolved. CDR1 and CDR2 (germline): SNHLY, FYNNEI. The CDR3 extends over 15 amino acids. V was shortened by 6 bases and J by 8 bases, with 17 bases between the two germline ends.

This rearrangement joins TRBV4-1 to TRBJ1-2; TRBD1 aligns across 7 bases. The CDR3 has 16 residues. The V and J ends lost 1 base and 1 base, in that order; junction bases with no gene match: 6. Germline values: CDR1 MGHRA, CDR2 YSYEKL. The CDR3 DNA follows: TGCGCCAGCAGCCAAGCATTACAGGGGATTAACTATGGCTACACCTTC. Translating it yields CASSQALQGINYGYTF.

The chain uses TRBV19 and TRBJ2-5; weak D call: TRBD2 (5 bases). V lost 0 bases and J lost 5, with 16 bases in between. CDR1 is LNHDA and CDR2 is SQIVND in the germline V gene (reference sequence). This CDR3 spans 16 amino acids. CDR3 DNA sequence: TGTGCCAGTAGTATAGATCGGTGGGGAGCAGGCGAGACCCAGTACTTC. It codes for CASSIDRWGAGETQYF.

V and J are TRBV15 and TRBJ2-7, with TRBD1 matching 7 bases. V shed 5 bases, J shed 2 bases, and the junction held 6 bases outside the gene matches. CDR1 LNHNV and CDR2 YYDKDF come from the germline V gene (reference sequence). The CDR3 contains 14 residues. In nucleotides, the CDR3 is TGTGCCACCAGCGGCACGGGACAGACCTACGAGCAGTACTTC. This sequence encodes CATSGTGQTYEQYF. Drawing the rest from reference TRBV15 and TRBJ2-7, the complete variable domain is DAMVIQNPRYQVTQFGKPVTLSCSQTLNHNVMYWYQQKSSQAPKLLFHYYDKDFNNEADTPDNFQSRRPNTSFCFLDIRSPGLGDTAMYLCATSGTGQTYEQYFGPGTRLTVT.

This clone was found once. The genes are TRBV12-3 or TRBV12-4 and TRBJ1-2; no clear D. Trimming stripped 2 bases from V and 2 bases from J, with 6 bases between. The CDR3 runs 13 residues. CDR3 residues: CASSLQPNYGYTF. CDR3 DNA: TGTGCCAGCAGTTTACAACCAAACTATGGCTACACCTTC.